Below, one T cell receptor beta chain is given with its context. What antigen it recognizes has not been identified. The sample holds no much larger clone one base away, and base qualities are not on file. Reading from cysteine to phenylalanine, the CDR3 counts 14 amino acids. Of all the DNA, just the CDR3 is kept, 42 bases in frame from base 1. The germline V gene encodes CDR1 SGHRS and CDR2 YFSETQ. Relative to germline, V is missing 3 bases and J is missing 1 base, with 3 bases of the junction outside any gene match. These data are taken from a study of blood T cell repertoires in COVID-19 (dated by TCRdb to the early 2020s). About the full investigation: Samples covering the acute and convalescent phases of COVID-19 were provided by collaborators in the United States, Italy and Spain. The dataset comprised deeply sampled blood TCRbeta repertoires from subjects exposed to, actively infected with, or recovered from COVID-19. Samples came from the ongoing ImmuneRACE study (first 160 participants) plus 1,254 subjects from 6 global collaborators. A de-identified subject ID, COVID-19 status, age in years and sex were almost always included in the sample metadata. The repertoires were released in a freely available public database meant as a resource for research on the immune response to SARS-CoV-2. The material from the prospective study consisted of cDNA or gDNA derived from T cells, B-cell-depleted T cells, or PBMCs. Where available, HLA class I and class II types were obtained from metadata supplied by the sample provider rather than from assay-based typing.

TCRbeta CDR3 regions were amplified from genomic DNA using the immunoSEQ Assay, a bias-controlled multiplex PCR. Regarding the original processing steps: The number of nucleated cells in each sample was estimated from the amplification of reference gene primers within the assay. To quantify the absolute abundance of each unique TCRbeta CDR3 rearrangement, sequence reads were collapsed and filtered. For each sample, productive Simpson clonality was calculated as the square root of Simpson's diversity index across productive rearrangements. Drawn from immuneACCESS, this table holds only the in-frame rearrangements with V and J called that TCRdb kept. Clones are partly lost; checked studies trace under half to an unresolved V gene and leave the rest unexplained. The D gene and trimming were derived from the DNA, and the V and J assignments and clone size from that table. The sample data list 52,000 or so clones, and roughly three quarters of these were observed just once. The top ten clonotypes cover around 20% of the sample.

What the study reported, not specific to this receptor: The amount of clinical and demographic metadata varied by source and participant and was provided uncurated.

The collaborating institutions used their own protocols to collect whole blood in K2EDTA tubes. For TCRbeta analysis, collaborators shipped samples as frozen whole blood, isolated PBMCs, or DNA extracted from either of those sample types. Sample: peripheral blood. The sequence came from a man aged 45-65 years with active or convalescent COVID-19. The chain is assembled from TRBV5-1 and TRBJ2-5; the junction holds 7 bases that match TRBD1. The sequenced DNA: TGCGCCAGCAGCTCAACAGGGGTCCAAGAGACCCAGTACTTC. It specifies CASSSTGVQETQYF.